This TCR beta chain came from a study of blood T cell repertoires in COVID-19. Whole-study context: COVID-19 samples, acute and convalescent, were from the United States, Italy and Spain.

Recruitment covered some 25 US areas and drew participants whose ages spanned about 18 to 90 years. The junction had 5 bases not matched to a gene; V was cut back by 6 bases and J by 1 base. The length of the CDR3 is 15 residues. Germline assignment: CDR1 MNHEY and CDR2 SMNVEV (reference sequence). Methods used by the authors: Reference gene primer amplification gave nucleated cell count estimates. Sequenced by immunoSEQ multiplex PCR; TCRdb stores in-frame clones only, minus some. V, J and clone size reflect that table, while D and trimming were determined from the DNA. Of approximately 180,000 clones in the sample, 85% to 90% are singletons; the top ten hold under 2.5%.

The V and J genes are TRBV27 and TRBJ2-3; 9 nucleotides line up with TRBD2. This sequence was found in a woman aged 40 to 50 with acute COVID-19. The sequencing sample was made of PBMCs or T cells enriched from blood (not recorded which). As DNA, the CDR3 is TGTGCCAGCAGGTCCGCGGGGGGGGGCACAGATACGCAGTATTTT. Its translation: CASRSAGGGTDTQYF.